This TCR beta chain was captured in a study of response to subunit inactivated influenza vaccine. Study-wide points: Authors suggested seasonal influenza vaccinations each recruit few new T cells.

In TCRdb, the RT-PCR reads were re-called with MiXCR into one record per CDR3 protein. The sample has about 780,000 distinct CDR3 sequences, around 20% seen once; the top ten hold roughly 11%. A word on this clonotype: Antigen specificity is unknown.

The germline V gene has CDR1 SGHDN and CDR2 FVKESK. Trimming removed 2 bases at V and 2 bases at J, with 13 bases between. The CDR3 spans 16 residues. The source of this sequence is a middle-aged man who received an inactivated influenza vaccine. The V call is TRBV14, the J call TRBJ2-1; TRBD2 is a possible D gene (6 bases). The material sequenced was PBMCs from blood, taken approximately 5 days after vaccination. CDR3: CASSQREAGTYNEQFF. CDR3 in DNA: TGTGCCAGCAGCCAACGCGAAGCGGGCACCTACAATGAGCAGTTCTTC.